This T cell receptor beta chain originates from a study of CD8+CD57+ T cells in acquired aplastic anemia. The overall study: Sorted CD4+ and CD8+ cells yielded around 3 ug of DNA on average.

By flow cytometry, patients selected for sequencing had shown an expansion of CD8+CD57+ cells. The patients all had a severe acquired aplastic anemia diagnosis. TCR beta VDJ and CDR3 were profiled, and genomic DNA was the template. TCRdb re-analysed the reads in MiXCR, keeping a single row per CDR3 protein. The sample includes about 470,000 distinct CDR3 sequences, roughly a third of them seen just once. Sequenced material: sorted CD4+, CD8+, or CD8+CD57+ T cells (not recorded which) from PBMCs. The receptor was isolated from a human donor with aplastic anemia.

This CDR3 is CSAIPGGSGGDEQFF. DNA of the CDR3: TGCAGTGCTATTCCCGGAGGGAGCGGGGGAGATGAGCAGTTCTTC. The rearrangement links TRBV20-1 to TRBJ2-1; 8 bases are shared with TRBD2. J lost 8 bases, V lost 4 bases, and 13 bases had no gene match. From germline, CDR1 is DFQATT and CDR2 SNEGSKA (reference sequence). This CDR3 has 15 amino acids.